This T cell receptor beta chain stems from a study of monozygotic twins with inflammatory bowel disease. The V gene's germline CDR1 is SNHLY and CDR2 FYNNEI. The length of the CDR3 is 14 residues. Total RNA was isolated from whole blood without T cell sorting. Concerning this clonotype: Its antigen is undetermined.

Notes on the study in general: People with IBD had fewer clonotypes in common with others than healthy twins did, especially with disease activity.

For each CDR3 protein, TCRdb gives one entry from its re-call of the 5' RACE reads, without DNA. This sample carries roughly 330,000 distinct CDR3 sequences, with roughly 2% going to the ten biggest clones. This receptor was taken from a human donor with ulcerative colitis or Crohn's disease, or a healthy co-twin of an affected twin (not recorded which). The chain joins TRBV2 to TRBJ2-5; the TCRdb D gene call, TRBD2, has no DNA to confirm it. Sequenced material: blood. The CDR3 is CASYTGTRGETQYF.